This T cell receptor beta chain was captured by sequencing in a study of T cells after yellow fever vaccination. V trimming: 1 base; J trimming: 4 bases; junction bases outside the gene matches: 3. Germline lookup yields CDR1 MNHNS and CDR2 SASEGT. The length of the CDR3 is 15 residues. Using its own MiXCR run on the 5' RACE reads, TCRdb lists one record per CDR3 protein. The sample consists of roughly 94,000 distinct CDR3 sequences, under 9% of them appearing once. The sample here was CD8+ T cells not binding an NS4B(214-222) dextramer, sorted from PBMCs, taken roughly 14 days after the first yellow fever vaccination. V usage is TRBV6-1 and J usage is TRBJ2-3; TRBD2 agrees at 9 bases. The receptor was derived from a man aged 18 to 29 who received the YFV17D yellow fever vaccine. This chain's CDR3 is CASSEEGGGADTQYF. CDR3 DNA sequence: TGTGCCAGCAGTGAAGAGGGCGGGGGGGCAGATACGCAGTATTTT.